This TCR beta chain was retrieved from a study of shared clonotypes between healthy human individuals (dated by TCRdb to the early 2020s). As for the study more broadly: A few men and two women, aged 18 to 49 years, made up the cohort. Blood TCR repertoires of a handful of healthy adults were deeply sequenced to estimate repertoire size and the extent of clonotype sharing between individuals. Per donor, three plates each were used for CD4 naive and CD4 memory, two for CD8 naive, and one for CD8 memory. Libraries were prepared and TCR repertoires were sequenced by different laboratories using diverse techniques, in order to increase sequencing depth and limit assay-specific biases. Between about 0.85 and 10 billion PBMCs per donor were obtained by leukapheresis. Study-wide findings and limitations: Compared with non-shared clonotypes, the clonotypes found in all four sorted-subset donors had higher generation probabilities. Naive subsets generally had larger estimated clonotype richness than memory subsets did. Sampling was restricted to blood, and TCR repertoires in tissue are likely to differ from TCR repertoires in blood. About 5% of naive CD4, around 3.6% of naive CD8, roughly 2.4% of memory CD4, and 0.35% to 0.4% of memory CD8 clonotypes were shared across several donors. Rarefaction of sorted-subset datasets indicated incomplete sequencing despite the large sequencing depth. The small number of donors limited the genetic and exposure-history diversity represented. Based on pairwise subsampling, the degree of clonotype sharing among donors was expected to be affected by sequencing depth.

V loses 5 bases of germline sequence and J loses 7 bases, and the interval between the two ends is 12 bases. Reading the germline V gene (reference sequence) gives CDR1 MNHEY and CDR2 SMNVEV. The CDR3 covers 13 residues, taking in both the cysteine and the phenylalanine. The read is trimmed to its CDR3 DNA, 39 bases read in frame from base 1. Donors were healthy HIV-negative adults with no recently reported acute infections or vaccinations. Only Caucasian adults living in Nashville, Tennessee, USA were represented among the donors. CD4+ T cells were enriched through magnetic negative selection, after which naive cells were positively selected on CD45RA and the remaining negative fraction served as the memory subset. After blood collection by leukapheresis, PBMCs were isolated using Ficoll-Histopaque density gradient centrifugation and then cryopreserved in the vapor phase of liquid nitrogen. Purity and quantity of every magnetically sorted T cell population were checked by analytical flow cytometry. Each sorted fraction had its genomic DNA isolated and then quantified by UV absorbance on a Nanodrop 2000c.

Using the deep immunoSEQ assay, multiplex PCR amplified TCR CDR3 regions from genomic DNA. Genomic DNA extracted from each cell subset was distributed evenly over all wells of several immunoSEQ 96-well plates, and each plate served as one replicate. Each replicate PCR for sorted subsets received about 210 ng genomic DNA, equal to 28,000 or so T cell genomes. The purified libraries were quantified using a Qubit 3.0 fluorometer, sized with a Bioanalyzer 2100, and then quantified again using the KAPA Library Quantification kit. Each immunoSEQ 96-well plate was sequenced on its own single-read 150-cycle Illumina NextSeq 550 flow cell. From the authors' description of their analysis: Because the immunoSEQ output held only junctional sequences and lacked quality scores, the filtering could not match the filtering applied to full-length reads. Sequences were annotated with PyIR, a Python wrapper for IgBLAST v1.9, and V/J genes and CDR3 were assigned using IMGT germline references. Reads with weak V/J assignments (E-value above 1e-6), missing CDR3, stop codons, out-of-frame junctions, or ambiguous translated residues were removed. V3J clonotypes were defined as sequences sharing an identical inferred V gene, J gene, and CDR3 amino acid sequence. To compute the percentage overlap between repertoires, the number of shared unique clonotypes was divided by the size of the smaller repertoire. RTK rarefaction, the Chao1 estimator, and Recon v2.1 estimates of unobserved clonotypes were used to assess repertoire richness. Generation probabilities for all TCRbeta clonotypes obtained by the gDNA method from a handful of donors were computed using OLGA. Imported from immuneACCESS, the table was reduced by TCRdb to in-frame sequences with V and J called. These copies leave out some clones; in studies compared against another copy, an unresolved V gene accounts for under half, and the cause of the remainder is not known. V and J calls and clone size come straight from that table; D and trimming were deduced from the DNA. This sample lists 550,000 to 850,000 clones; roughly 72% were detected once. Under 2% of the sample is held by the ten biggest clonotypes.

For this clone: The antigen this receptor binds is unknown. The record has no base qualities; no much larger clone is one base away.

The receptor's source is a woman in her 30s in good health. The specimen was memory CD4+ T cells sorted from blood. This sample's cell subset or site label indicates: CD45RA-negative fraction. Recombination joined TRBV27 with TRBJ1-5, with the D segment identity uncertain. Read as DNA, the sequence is TGTGCCAGCAGTGGCTACTCCGGCCAGCCCCAGCATTTT. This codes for CASSGYSGQPQHF.